This T cell receptor beta chain was recovered during a study of metastatic and nonmetastatic thyroid tumors. The study, taken as a whole, reports: Malignant thyroid tumors reportedly exceeded benign nodules significantly in TCR beta diversity, with the difference appearing in blood and tumor.

With MiXCR, TCRdb called clones anew from the PCR reads. The data show 6,000 to 8,500 clones, with more than 3% seen just once and 16% held by the top ten. This clone was seen at least ten times. Its antigen is unidentified. This CDR3 region has 16 residues. Trimming took off 2 bases at V and 1 base at J, with 14 bases between the two ends. CDR1 and CDR2 from the germline V gene are GTSNPN and SVGIG (reference sequence). Treatment of any kind had been given to no patient before thyroid surgery. The sequence derives from a female donor with papillary thyroid cancer or a benign thyroid nodule (not recorded which). Some clones in this sample may be carry-over from other donors' samples. The sample consisted of tumor tissue. The chain combines TRBV30 with TRBJ2-2; D could derive from TRBD1 or TRBD2 (6 bases each). The CDR3: CAWSYPGARNTGELFF. CDR3 nucleotides: TGTGCCTGGAGTTACCCGGGGGCCAGGAACACCGGGGAGCTGTTTTTT.